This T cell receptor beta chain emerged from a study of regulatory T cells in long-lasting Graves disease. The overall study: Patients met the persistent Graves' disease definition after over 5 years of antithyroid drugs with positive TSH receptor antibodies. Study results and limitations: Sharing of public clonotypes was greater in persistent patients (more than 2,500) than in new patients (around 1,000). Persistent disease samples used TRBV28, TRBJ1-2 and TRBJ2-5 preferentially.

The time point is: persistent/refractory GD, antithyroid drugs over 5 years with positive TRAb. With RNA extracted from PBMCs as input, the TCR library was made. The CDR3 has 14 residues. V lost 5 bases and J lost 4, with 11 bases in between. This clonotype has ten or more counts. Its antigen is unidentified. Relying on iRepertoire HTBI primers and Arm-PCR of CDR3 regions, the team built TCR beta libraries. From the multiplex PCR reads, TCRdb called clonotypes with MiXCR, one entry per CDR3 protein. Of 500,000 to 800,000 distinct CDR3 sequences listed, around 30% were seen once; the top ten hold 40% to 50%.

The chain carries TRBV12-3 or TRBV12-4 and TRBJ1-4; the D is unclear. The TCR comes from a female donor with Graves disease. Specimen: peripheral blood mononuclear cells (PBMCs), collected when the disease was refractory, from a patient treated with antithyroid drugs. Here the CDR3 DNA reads TGTGCCAGCAGTCGGCAAGGCTTTAATGAAAAACTGTTTTTT. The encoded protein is CASSRQGFNEKLFF.